A single sample is the source of the 9 T cell receptor beta chains below, sequenced in a study of T cell clonality in common variable immunodeficiency (dated by TCRdb to about 2015). Antigens for these TCRs are unknown. The paper's findings and limits, for the study overall: Reportedly, TCRbeta sequences from CVID had fewer deletions and N-nucleotide insertions, and highly modified clones with 13 or more V deletions were absent from CVID.

Receptor libraries were prepared by the immunoSEQ multiplex PCR assay. Entries here come from immuneACCESS through TCRdb and include only in-frame sequences with V and J called. Some clones fail to appear in such tables; in the studies checked, an unresolved V gene covers under half of the shortfall, and the cause of the remainder is unknown. This sample contains tens of thousands of clones, none of which is a singleton. The top ten hold about 6.1% of the sample. The material sequenced was peripheral blood mononuclear cells. These receptors all come from a human donor with common variable immunodeficiency.

This clone was counted at least ten times. The observed sequence ends 3 residues before the CDR3 terminus, with the missing tail filled in from the germline J gene. The genes are TRBV6-1 and TRBJ1-5, with a tentative D call TRBD1 (5 bases). The CDR3 covers 17 residues. V lost 2 bases, J lost 2 bases, and 16 bases lay in between. CDR1 and CDR2 (germline): MNHNS, SASEGT. CDR3 loop: CASSEPLGGGGNQPQHF. Partial CDR3 DNA: TGTGCCAGCAGTGAACCTCTGGGGGGAGGTGGCAATCAGCCC.

This clone was detected only a few times. The CDR3 end falls 3 residues outside the read, so it is completed with the germline J gene. This chain uses TRBV5-1 with TRBJ2-3, with 10 bases matching TRBD2. V was pared by 0 bases and J by 4 bases, with 5 bases of the junction left unmatched. CDR3 length: 16 residues. CDR1 is SGHRS and CDR2 is YFSETQ in the germline V gene. The sequenced part of the CDR3 DNA is TGCGCCAGCAGCTTGGTAGTAGCGGGAGGCGCAGATACG. It specifies CASSLVVAGGADT. The whole CDR3 sequence reads CASSLVVAGGADTQYF.

This clone was counted at least ten times. The read terminates 3 residues ahead of where the CDR3 ends, so the germline J gene completes it. The chain joins TRBV13 to TRBJ2-3; the D gene is possibly TRBD2 (5 bases). With 5 bases removed from V and 1 base from J, the gap between germline ends came to 16 bases. The CDR3 extends over 16 amino acids. From germline, CDR1 is PRHDT and CDR2 FYEKMQ (reference sequence). The CDR3 spells CASSERTLKGTDTQYF. The CDR3 bases that were read are TGTGCCAGCAGCGAGCGGACGTTGAAAGGCACAGATACG.

With respect to this clone: The read stops 3 residues short of the end of the CDR3; the missing end is completed from the germline J gene. The genes are TRBV19 and TRBJ1-3, with a possible D match to TRBD1 (6 bases). The CDR3 is made up of 14 amino acids. Per germline, CDR1 LNHDA and CDR2 SQIVND (reference sequence). Trimming shortened V by 11 bases and J by 6 bases, and 20 bases separated the two germline ends. Partial CDR3 DNA: TGTGCCGCTAGGGCGGGGGCGAATCAAAACACC. Its protein product is CAARAGANQNT. The whole CDR3 protein is CAARAGANQNTIYF. The whole variable domain, filled in from reference TRBV19 and TRBJ1-3, reads DGGITQSPKYLFRKEGQNVTLSCEQNLNHDAMYWYRQDPGQGLRLIYYSQIVNDFQKGDIAEGYSVSREKKESFPLTVTSAQKNPTAFYLCAARAGANQNTIYFGEGSWLTVV.

Ten or more counts support this clone. The CDR3 goes on 3 residues after the read ends, and that part is filled in from the germline J gene. This chain links TRBV29-1 with TRBJ1-1; no clear D gene. With 4 bases removed from V and 1 base from J, the gap between germline ends came to 7 bases. This CDR3 comprises 12 residues. The germline CDR1 and CDR2 sequences are SQVTM and ANQGSEA. The sequenced CDR3 bases are TGCAGCGTTGGGCTTGGGAACACTGAA. It is translated as CSVGLGNTE. The whole CDR3 sequence is CSVGLGNTEAFF.

For this clone: One junction end disagrees with the germline gene, perhaps due to a read error. The read ends 3 residues before the CDR3 terminus; that terminus is restored from the germline J gene. The gene calls are TRBV19 and TRBJ1-5, with D perhaps TRBD1 (6 bases). The CDR3 runs 13 residues. The germline CDR1 and CDR2 sequences are LNHDA and SQIVND (reference sequence). Partial CDR3 DNA: TGTGCCAGTAGTAGGGGGGGCAAGCAGCCC. It translates to CASSRGGKQP. The CDR3, in full, reads CASSRGGKQPQHF.

In its sample, this clone was seen a few times. The read ends 3 residues shy of where the CDR3 ends; the end is completed using the germline J gene. V is TRBV6-2 or TRBV6-3 and J is TRBJ1-5; 9 bases agree with TRBD1. V was pared by 5 bases and J by 5 bases, with 7 bases of the junction left unmatched. Germline assignment: CDR1 MNHEY and CDR2 SVGEGT. The CDR3 is made up of 15 amino acids. CDR3 protein: CASSSLWTGDQPQHF. The DNA read from the CDR3 is TGTGCCAGCAGTAGCCTGTGGACAGGGGATCAGCCC.

This clone occurred a few times. The read comes to an end 3 residues before the CDR3 does, leaving the germline J gene to fill in the end. This rearrangement joins TRBV11-2 to TRBJ2-5, with 8 bases matching TRBD2. CDR1 and CDR2 from the germline V gene are SGHAT and FQNNGV. CDR3 length: 15 residues. V lost 4 bases and J lost 4; bases outside the gene matches: 8. The sequenced CDR3 bases are TGTGCCAGCAGCTCCGGGGTAGCGGGGTTAGAGACC. It yields the protein CASSSGVAGLET. The complete CDR3 protein is CASSSGVAGLETQYF.

This clone has ten or more counts. The observed sequence ends 3 residues before the CDR3 terminus, with the missing tail filled in from the germline J gene. The rearrangement links TRBV5-1 to TRBJ1-3, with D possibly matching TRBD1 (5 bases). The CDR3 totals 16 residues. CDR1 and CDR2 from the germline V gene are SGHRS and YFSETQ. Trimming pared 1 base from V and 3 bases from J, leaving 14 bases between. The part of the CDR3 DNA that was read is TGCGCCAGCAGCTTGTCTGCGGGGGGGTATGGAAACACC. This sequence encodes CASSLSAGGYGNT. From start to end, the CDR3 is CASSLSAGGYGNTIYF.